These 3 T cell receptor beta chains were sequenced from one sample in a study of blood T cell repertoires in COVID-19. Sequencing used immunoSEQ multiplex PCR; TCRdb keeps in-frame clones, though not all of them. Of around 99,000 clones in the sample, around 82% were seen once. The sequencing sample was made of peripheral blood. These receptors all come from a woman aged 45 to 65 with acute or convalescent COVID-19.

The J gene is TRBJ2-5, the V gene TRBV10-3; D perhaps matches TRBD2 (7 bases). V was pared by 4 bases and J by 5 bases, with 11 bases between. This CDR3 is built from 13 residues. CDR1 and CDR2 (germline): ENHRY, SYGVKD. The CDR3 reads CAISGGGAETQYF. The CDR3 bases are TGTGCCATCAGTGGGGGGGGCGCGGAGACCCAGTACTTC.

This chain uses TRBV7-3 with TRBJ1-1, with TRBD1 matching 8 bases. The germline V gene encodes CDR1 SGHTA and CDR2 FQGTGA. The junction had 6 bases not matched to a gene; V was cut back by 2 bases and J by 1 base. CDR3 size: 16 residues. The DNA for the CDR3 is TGTGCCAGCAGCTTATCCCGGACAGGGACGAACACTGAAGCTTTCTTT. Amino acids: CASSLSRTGTNTEAFF.

This chain uses TRBV2 with TRBJ2-2, with a weak D call TRBD2 (5 bases). In germline, CDR1 is SNHLY, CDR2 FYNNEI. CDR3 length: 14 residues. Between the trimmed V and J ends, which lost 3 bases and 1 base, there was a span of 6 bases. Written as DNA, the CDR3 is TGTGCCAGCAGTGATCGGGGGAACACCGGGGAGCTGTTTTTT. This gives the protein CASSDRGNTGELFF.